This TCR beta chain is drawn from a study of blood T cell repertoires in COVID-19. Clones were read by immunoSEQ multiplex PCR, and TCRdb kept only the in-frame ones, dropping some. Counted here are 30,000 to 35,000 clones, 70% to 90% occurring once; the ten biggest clones make up 7.9%. V was pared by 4 bases and J by 4 bases, with 6 bases of the junction left unmatched. Germline V CDR1 and CDR2: LNHDA, SQIVND (reference sequence). The CDR3 contains 14 residues. The gene calls are TRBV19 and TRBJ1-1; 7 bases are shared with TRBD1. Sample: peripheral blood. This clonotype was obtained from a man aged 55 to 69 with COVID-19, enrolled during active disease. The CDR3 bases are TGTGCCAGTAGTACGGACAGGTGGGGCACTGAAGCTTTCTTT. Amino acids: CASSTDRWGTEAFF.